This T cell receptor (beta chain) came from a study of blood T cell repertoires in COVID-19. Study-level information: T cells, B-cell-depleted T cells, or PBMCs provided the cDNA or gDNA that served as material.

CDR3 length equals 14 residues. Per the germline V gene, CDR1 is SGDLS and CDR2 is YYNGEE. V was clipped by 0 bases and J by 10 bases, with 11 bases between them. TCRdb keeps only in-frame clones here, not all; method: immunoSEQ multiplex PCR. The sample consists of some 99,000 clones, 75% to 90% of them appearing once. The sample consisted of peripheral blood. The chain has TRBV9 and TRBJ1-6; unclear D gene. The sequence was obtained from a human donor in a cohort sampled during active COVID-19. CDR3 bases: TGTGCCAGCAGCGTAGGGAGCAGTTACTCACCCCTCCACTTT. Amino acid sequence: CASSVGSSYSPLHF.